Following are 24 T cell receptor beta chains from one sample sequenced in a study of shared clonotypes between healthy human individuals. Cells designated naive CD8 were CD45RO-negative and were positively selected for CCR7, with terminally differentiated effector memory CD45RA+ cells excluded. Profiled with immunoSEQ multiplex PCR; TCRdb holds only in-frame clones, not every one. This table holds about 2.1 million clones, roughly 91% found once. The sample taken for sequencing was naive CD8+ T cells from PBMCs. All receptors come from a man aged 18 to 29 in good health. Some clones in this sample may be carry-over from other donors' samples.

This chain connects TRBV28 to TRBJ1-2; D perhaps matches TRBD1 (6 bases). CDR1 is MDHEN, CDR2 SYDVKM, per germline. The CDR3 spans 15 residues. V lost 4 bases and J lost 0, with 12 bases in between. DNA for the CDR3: TGTGCCAGCAGTTCGGACAGCTCGGCTAACTATGGCTACACCTTC. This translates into CASSSDSSANYGYTF.

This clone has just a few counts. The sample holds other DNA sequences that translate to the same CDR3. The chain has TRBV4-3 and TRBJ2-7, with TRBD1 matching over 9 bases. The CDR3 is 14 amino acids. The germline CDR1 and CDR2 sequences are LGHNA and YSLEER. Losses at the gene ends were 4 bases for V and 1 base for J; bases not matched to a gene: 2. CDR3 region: CASSPGTGSYEQYF. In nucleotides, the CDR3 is TGCGCCAGCAGCCCCGGGACAGGGTCCTACGAGCAGTACTTC.

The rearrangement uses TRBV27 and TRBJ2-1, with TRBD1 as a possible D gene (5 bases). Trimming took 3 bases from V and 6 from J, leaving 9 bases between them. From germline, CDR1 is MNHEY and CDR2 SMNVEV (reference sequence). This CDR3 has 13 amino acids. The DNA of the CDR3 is TGTGCCAGCAGTTTGGGGCGGACCAATGAGCAGTTCTTC. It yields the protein CASSLGRTNEQFF.

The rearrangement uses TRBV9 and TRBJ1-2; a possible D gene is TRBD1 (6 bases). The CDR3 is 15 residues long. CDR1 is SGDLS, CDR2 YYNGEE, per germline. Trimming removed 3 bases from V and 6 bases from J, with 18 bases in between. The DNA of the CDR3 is TGTGCCAGCAGCGACTCGCCCAGGGGTTATGATGGCTACACCTTC. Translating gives CASSDSPRGYDGYTF.

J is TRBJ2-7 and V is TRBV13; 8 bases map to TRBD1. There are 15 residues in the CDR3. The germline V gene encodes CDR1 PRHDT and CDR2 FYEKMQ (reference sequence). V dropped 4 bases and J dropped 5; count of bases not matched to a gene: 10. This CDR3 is CASSSNERTGNEQYF. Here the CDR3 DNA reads TGTGCCAGCAGCTCGAACGAAAGGACAGGGAACGAGCAGTACTTC.

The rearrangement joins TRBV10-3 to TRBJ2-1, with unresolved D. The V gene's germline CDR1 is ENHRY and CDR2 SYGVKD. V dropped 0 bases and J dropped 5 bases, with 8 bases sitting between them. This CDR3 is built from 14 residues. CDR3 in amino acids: CAISESRLNNEQFF. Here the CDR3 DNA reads TGTGCCATCAGTGAGTCGAGGCTAAACAATGAGCAGTTCTTC.

The CDR3 spells CASSQPGQGREQYF. CDR3 DNA sequence: TGTGCCAGCAGTCAACCGGGACAGGGACGCGAGCAGTACTTC. The chain is built from TRBV27 and TRBJ2-7; 9 bases align to TRBD1. The germline gives CDR1 MNHEY, CDR2 SMNVEV (reference sequence). Trimming removed 5 bases from V and 6 bases from J; junction bases left unmatched: 8. CDR3 size: 14 residues.

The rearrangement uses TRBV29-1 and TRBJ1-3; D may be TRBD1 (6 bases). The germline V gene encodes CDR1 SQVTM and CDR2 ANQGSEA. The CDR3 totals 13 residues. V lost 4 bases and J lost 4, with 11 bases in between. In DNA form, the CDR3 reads TGCAGCGTTGTTGGGACACTCGGAAACACCATATATTTT. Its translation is CSVVGTLGNTIYF.

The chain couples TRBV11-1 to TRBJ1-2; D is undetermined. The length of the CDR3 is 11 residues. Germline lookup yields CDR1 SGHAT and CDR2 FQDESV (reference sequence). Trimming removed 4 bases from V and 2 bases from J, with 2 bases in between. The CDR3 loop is CASSSNYGYTF. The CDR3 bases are TGTGCCAGCAGCTCCAACTATGGCTACACCTTC.

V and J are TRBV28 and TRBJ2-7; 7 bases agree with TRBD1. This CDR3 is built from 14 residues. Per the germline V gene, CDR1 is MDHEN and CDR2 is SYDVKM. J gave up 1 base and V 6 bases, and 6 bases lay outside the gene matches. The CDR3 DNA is TGTGCCAGCAGGCCCGGGGACAGTTCCTACGAGCAGTACTTC. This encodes CASRPGDSSYEQYF.

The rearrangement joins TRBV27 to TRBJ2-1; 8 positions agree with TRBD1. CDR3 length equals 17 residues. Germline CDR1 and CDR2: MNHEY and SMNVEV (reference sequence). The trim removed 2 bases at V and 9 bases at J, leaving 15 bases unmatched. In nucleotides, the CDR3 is TGTGCCAGCAGTTTAATTTTTAGCACAGGGGGTGCGGGTGAGCAGTTCTTC. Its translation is CASSLIFSTGGAGEQFF.

CDR3: CASSRGTGKKTGELFF. Here the CDR3 DNA reads TGTGCCAGCAGTCGAGGGACAGGGAAAAAAACCGGGGAGCTGTTTTTT. The chain has TRBV21-1 and TRBJ2-2; the table assigns TRBD1, which was not confirmed against the DNA. TRBV21-1 is a known pseudogene. The CDR3 has 16 amino acids.

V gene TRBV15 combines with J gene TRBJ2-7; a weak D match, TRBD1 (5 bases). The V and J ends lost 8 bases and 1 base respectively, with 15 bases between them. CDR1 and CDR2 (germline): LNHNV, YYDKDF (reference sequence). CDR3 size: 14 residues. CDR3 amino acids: CATGPTESSYEQYF. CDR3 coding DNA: TGTGCCACCGGTCCGACAGAGTCTTCCTACGAGCAGTACTTC.

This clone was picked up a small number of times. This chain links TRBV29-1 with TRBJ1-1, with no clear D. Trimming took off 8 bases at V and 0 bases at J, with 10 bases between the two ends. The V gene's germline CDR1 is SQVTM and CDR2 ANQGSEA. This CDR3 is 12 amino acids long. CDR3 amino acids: CSTFNMNTEAFF. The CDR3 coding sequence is TGCAGCACCTTCAACATGAACACTGAAGCTTTCTTT.

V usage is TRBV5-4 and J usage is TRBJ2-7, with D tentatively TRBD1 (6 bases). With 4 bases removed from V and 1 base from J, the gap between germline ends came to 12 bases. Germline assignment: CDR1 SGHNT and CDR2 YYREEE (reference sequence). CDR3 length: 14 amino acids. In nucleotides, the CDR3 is TGTGCCAGCAGCCAGACAGGAAATTCCTACGAGCAGTACTTC. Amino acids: CASSQTGNSYEQYF.

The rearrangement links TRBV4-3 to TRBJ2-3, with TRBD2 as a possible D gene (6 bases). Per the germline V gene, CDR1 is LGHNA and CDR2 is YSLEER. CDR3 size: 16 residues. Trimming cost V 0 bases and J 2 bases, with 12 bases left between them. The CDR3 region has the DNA TGCGCCAGCAGCCAAGAGCGCTGGAGGGACACAGATACGCAGTATTTT. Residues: CASSQERWRDTDTQYF.

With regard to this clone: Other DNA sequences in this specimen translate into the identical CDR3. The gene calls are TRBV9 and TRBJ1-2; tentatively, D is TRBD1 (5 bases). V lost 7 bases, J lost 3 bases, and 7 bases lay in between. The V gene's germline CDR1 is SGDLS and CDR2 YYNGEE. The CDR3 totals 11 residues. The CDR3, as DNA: TGTGCCAGCCGAGGGGACTATGGCTACACCTTC. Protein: CASRGDYGYTF.

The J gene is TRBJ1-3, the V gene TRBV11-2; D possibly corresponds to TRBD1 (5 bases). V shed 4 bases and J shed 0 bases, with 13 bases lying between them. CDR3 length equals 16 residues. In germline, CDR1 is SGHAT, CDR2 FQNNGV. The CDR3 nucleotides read TGTGCCAGCAGCTCCCGGGACCGTGCCTCTGGAAACACCATATATTTT. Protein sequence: CASSSRDRASGNTIYF.

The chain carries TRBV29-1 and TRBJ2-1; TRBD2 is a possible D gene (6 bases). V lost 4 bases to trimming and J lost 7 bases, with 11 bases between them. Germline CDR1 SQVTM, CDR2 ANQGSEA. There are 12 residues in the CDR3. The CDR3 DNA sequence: TGCAGCGTTGTGGGAGGCCCTAATGAGCAGTTCTTC. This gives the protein CSVVGGPNEQFF.

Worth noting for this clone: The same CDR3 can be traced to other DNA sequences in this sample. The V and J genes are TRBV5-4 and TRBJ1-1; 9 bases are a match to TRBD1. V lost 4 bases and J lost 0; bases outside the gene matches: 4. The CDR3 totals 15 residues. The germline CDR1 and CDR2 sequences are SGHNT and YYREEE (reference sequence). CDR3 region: CASSLRDRVNTEAFF. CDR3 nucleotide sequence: TGTGCCAGCAGCCTCCGGGACAGGGTGAACACTGAAGCTTTCTTT.

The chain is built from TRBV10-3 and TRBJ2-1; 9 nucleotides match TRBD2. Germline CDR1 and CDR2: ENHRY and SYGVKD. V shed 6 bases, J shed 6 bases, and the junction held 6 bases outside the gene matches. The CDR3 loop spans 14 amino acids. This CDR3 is CAISWASGTNEQFF. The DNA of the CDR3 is TGTGCCATCAGCTGGGCTAGCGGGACCAATGAGCAGTTCTTC.

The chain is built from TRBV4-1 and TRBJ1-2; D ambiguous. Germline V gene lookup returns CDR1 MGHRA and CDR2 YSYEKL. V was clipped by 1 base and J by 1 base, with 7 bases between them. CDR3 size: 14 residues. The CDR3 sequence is CASSQADVNYGYTF. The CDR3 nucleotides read TGCGCCAGCAGCCAAGCGGATGTTAACTATGGCTACACCTTC.

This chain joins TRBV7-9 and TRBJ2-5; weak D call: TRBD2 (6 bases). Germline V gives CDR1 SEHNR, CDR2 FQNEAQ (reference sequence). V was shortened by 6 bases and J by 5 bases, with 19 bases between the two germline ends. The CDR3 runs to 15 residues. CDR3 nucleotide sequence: TGTGCCAGCAGGACCGATAGCGGACCACGGGAGACCCAGTACTTC. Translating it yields CASRTDSGPRETQYF.

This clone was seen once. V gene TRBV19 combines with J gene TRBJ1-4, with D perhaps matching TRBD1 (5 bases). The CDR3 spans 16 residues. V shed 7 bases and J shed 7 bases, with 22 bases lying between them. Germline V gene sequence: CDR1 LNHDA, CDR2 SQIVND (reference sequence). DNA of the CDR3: TGTGCCAGTAAAGGGGTCGAGAGGACCGGGGGTGAAAAACTGTTTTTT. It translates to CASKGVERTGGEKLFF.